This T cell receptor (beta chain) was obtained from a study of OX40 agonist ivuxolimab in advanced cancers. From germline, CDR1 is MNHNY and CDR2 SVGAGI (reference sequence). V was pared by 6 bases and J by 7 bases, with 11 bases of the junction left unmatched. The CDR3 runs to 15 residues. Method: immunoSEQ multiplex PCR; TCRdb's copy keeps in-frame clones and lacks some. This sample has roughly 70,000 clones, with roughly 85% found just once. The material sequenced was CD4+ or CD8+ T cells sorted from blood, taken in a trial of the OX40 agonist ivuxolimab. V gene TRBV6-6 combines with J gene TRBJ2-1, with TRBD2 matching over 8 bases. The receptor's source is an adult with an advanced solid tumor such as melanoma, head and neck, liver or kidney cancer. The CDR3 DNA reads as TGTGCCAGCAGGCCGGGGGGGCCTTCCGGAAATGAGCAGTTCTTC. Its protein is CASRPGGPSGNEQFF.